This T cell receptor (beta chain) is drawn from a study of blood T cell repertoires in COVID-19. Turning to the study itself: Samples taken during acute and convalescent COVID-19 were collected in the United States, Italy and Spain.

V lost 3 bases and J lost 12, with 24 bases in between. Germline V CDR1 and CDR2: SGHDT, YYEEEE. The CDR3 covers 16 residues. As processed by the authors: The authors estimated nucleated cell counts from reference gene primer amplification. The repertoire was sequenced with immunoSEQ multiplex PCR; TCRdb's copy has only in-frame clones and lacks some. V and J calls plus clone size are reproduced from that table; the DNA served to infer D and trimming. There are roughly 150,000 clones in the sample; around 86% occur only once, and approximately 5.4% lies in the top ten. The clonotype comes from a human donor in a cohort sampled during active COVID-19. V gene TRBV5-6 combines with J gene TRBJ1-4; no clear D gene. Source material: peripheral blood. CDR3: CASSSSEGHGPPELFF. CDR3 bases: TGTGCCAGCAGCTCCTCCGAGGGCCATGGGCCCCCGGAACTGTTTTTT.